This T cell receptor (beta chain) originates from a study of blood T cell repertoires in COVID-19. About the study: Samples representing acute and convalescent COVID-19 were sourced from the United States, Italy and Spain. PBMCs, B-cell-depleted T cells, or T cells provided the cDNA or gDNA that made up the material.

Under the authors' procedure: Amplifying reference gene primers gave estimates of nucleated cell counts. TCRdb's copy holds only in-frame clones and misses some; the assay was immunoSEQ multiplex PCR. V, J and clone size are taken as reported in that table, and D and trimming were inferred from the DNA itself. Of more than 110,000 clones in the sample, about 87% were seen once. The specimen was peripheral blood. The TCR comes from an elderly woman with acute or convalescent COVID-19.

The CDR3: CASSERGLRGTGNTIYF. The CDR3 bases are TGTGCCAGCAGTGAAAGGGGTTTGCGGGGGACTGGAAACACCATATATTTT. This chain links TRBV6-1 with TRBJ1-3, with D perhaps TRBD1 (5 bases). The CDR3 loop spans 17 amino acids. Germline lookup yields CDR1 MNHNS and CDR2 SASEGT. The ends were cut back, 2 bases at V and 2 bases at J, with 16 bases in the middle.